These T cell receptor beta chains were read from a single sample in a study of T cell responses to AZD1222 COVID-19 vaccine. Repertoires were generated with immunoSEQ multiplex PCR, while TCRdb's copy carries only in-frame clones and drops some. The sample records 120,000 to 150,000 clones, approximately 86% being singletons. The specimen was peripheral blood, collected on day 0 of AZD1222 vaccination. These receptor sequences come from an adult in good health. CDR3s include the opening cysteine and the closing phenylalanine or tryptophan. Each record gives: clone size, D gene, J gene, V gene, CDR3 DNA, CDR3 protein. D genes are given only for firm matches. Clone size is given for some rows only: seen once, a few or many times, or a class if the clone is expanded.

abundance: -; d_gene: TRBD1; j_gene: TRBJ1-4; v_gene: TRBV2; CDR3nt: TGTGCCAGCAGTACCGGGACAGCTAATGAAAAACTGTTTTTT; CDR3aa: CASSTGTANEKLFF
abundance: -; d_gene: TRBD1; j_gene: TRBJ2-5; v_gene: TRBV14; CDR3nt: TGTGCCAGCAGCCAAATAGGGGGCGAGACCCAGTACTTC; CDR3aa: CASSQIGGETQYF
abundance: -; d_gene: TRBD1; j_gene: TRBJ1-2; v_gene: TRBV19; CDR3nt: TGTGCCAGTAGTTTTCAGGGGGCGGATGGCTACACCTTC; CDR3aa: CASSFQGADGYTF
abundance: -; d_gene: TRBD1; j_gene: TRBJ1-1; v_gene: TRBV29-1; CDR3nt: TGCAGCTTTCTTCAGGGGGCTGAATCTGAAGCTTTCTTT; CDR3aa: CSFLQGAESEAFF
abundance: -; d_gene: -; j_gene: TRBJ2-1; v_gene: TRBV6-5; CDR3nt: TGTGCCAGCAGTTACTCATACCAGGAAGGTGAGCAGTTCTTC; CDR3aa: CASSYSYQEGEQFF
abundance: once; d_gene: -; j_gene: TRBJ1-2; v_gene: TRBV12-3/TRBV12-4; CDR3nt: TGTGCCAGCAGTCGCCAGGAACATGGCTACACCTTC; CDR3aa: CASSRQEHGYTF
abundance: -; d_gene: -; j_gene: TRBJ2-7; v_gene: TRBV18; CDR3nt: TGTGCCAGCTCACCTACTCGGGGGGGTACAGGGGCCTACGAGCAGTACTTC; CDR3aa: CASSPTRGGTGAYEQYF
abundance: -; d_gene: -; j_gene: TRBJ2-1; v_gene: TRBV11-2; CDR3nt: TGTGCCAGCAGCTCCTCGGGGGCCTACAATGAGCAGTTCTTC; CDR3aa: CASSSSGAYNEQFF
abundance: few; d_gene: TRBD2; j_gene: TRBJ2-7; v_gene: TRBV7-8; CDR3nt: TGTGCCAGCAGAAAAACCGGGACTAGCCTCTACGAGCAGTACTTC; CDR3aa: CASRKTGTSLYEQYF
abundance: -; d_gene: TRBD1; j_gene: TRBJ1-4; v_gene: TRBV2; CDR3nt: TGTGCCAGCGGTAGACAGGGGGGGGAAAAACTGTTTTTT; CDR3aa: CASGRQGGEKLFF
abundance: -; d_gene: -; j_gene: TRBJ1-1; v_gene: TRBV5-8; CDR3nt: TGTGCCAGCACCAGAACCGCCATGAACACTGAAGCTTTCTTT; CDR3aa: CASTRTAMNTEAFF
abundance: -; d_gene: TRBD1; j_gene: TRBJ2-7; v_gene: TRBV7-6; CDR3nt: TGTGCCAGCAGCTTAGGTTCTAGGGACAGGGATTACAAATTCTCCTACGAGCAGTACTTC; CDR3aa: CASSLGSRDRDYKFSYEQYF
abundance: -; d_gene: TRBD1; j_gene: TRBJ2-5; v_gene: TRBV19; CDR3nt: TGTGCCAGTAGTGGGACAGGGGGCGGCGGGACCCAGTACTTC; CDR3aa: CASSGTGGGGTQYF
abundance: -; d_gene: -; j_gene: TRBJ1-6; v_gene: TRBV28; CDR3nt: TGTGCCAGCAGTCCCGGACAACTGTATTCACCCCTCCACTTT; CDR3aa: CASSPGQLYSPLHF
abundance: -; d_gene: -; j_gene: TRBJ1-1; v_gene: TRBV12-3/TRBV12-4; CDR3nt: TGTGCCAGCAGTTTCGGGCGGACTGAAGCTTTCTTT; CDR3aa: CASSFGRTEAFF
abundance: -; d_gene: -; j_gene: TRBJ2-3; v_gene: TRBV7-8; CDR3nt: TGTGCCAGCTCATTACGGGGCAGGGACGTGCGCACAGATACGCAGTATTTT; CDR3aa: CASSLRGRDVRTDTQYF
abundance: -; d_gene: -; j_gene: TRBJ1-2; v_gene: TRBV30; CDR3nt: TGTGCCTGGAGATTGAGGGCGGACTATGGCTACACCTTC; CDR3aa: CAWRLRADYGYTF
abundance: -; d_gene: -; j_gene: TRBJ2-1; v_gene: TRBV7-2; CDR3nt: TGTGCCAGCAGCTTAGCACTGGTCCCCAATGAGCAGTTCTTC; CDR3aa: CASSLALVPNEQFF
abundance: -; d_gene: -; j_gene: TRBJ2-7; v_gene: TRBV6-5; CDR3nt: TGTGCCAGCAGTTCCCAGGGAAGAACCTACGAGCAGTACTTC; CDR3aa: CASSSQGRTYEQYF
abundance: -; d_gene: TRBD1; j_gene: TRBJ1-1; v_gene: TRBV7-6; CDR3nt: TGTGCCAGCAGCCTACCCGGAGGGGGCGAGACTGAAGCTTTCTTT; CDR3aa: CASSLPGGGETEAFF
abundance: -; d_gene: -; j_gene: TRBJ2-1; v_gene: TRBV28; CDR3nt: TGTGCCAGCAGTCCTACGAACAATGAGCAGTTCTTC; CDR3aa: CASSPTNNEQFF
abundance: -; d_gene: -; j_gene: TRBJ2-7; v_gene: TRBV19; CDR3nt: TGTGCCAGTAGTATAGACGGACTGATCTCCTACGAGCAGTACTTC; CDR3aa: CASSIDGLISYEQYF
abundance: -; d_gene: -; j_gene: TRBJ1-5; v_gene: TRBV7-6; CDR3nt: TGTGCCAGCAGCCCCATACAGGGTCGGGGCAATCAGCCCCAGCATTTT; CDR3aa: CASSPIQGRGNQPQHF
abundance: -; d_gene: -; j_gene: TRBJ2-6; v_gene: TRBV5-1; CDR3nt: TGCGCCAGCAGTCCCGGGCCCCTCTCTGGGGCCAACGTCCTGACTTTC; CDR3aa: CASSPGPLSGANVLTF
abundance: -; d_gene: -; j_gene: TRBJ2-7; v_gene: TRBV18; CDR3nt: TGTGCCAGCACAAGCGTTCTGACGGAGCAGTACTTC; CDR3aa: CASTSVLTEQYF
abundance: -; d_gene: -; j_gene: TRBJ2-7; v_gene: TRBV7-9; CDR3nt: TGTGCCAGCAGCTTCCAAGCAAGCTCCTACGAGCAGTACTTC; CDR3aa: CASSFQASSYEQYF
abundance: -; d_gene: -; j_gene: TRBJ2-1; v_gene: TRBV7-9; CDR3nt: TGTGCCAGCAGCTTTAGCGGAGAAACCTACAATGAGCAGTTCTTC; CDR3aa: CASSFSGETYNEQFF
abundance: -; d_gene: -; j_gene: TRBJ1-2; v_gene: TRBV7-9; CDR3nt: TGTGCCAGCAGCTCTGTTGGGGGCTACACCTTC; CDR3aa: CASSSVGGYTF
abundance: -; d_gene: -; j_gene: TRBJ1-3; v_gene: TRBV11-2; CDR3nt: TGTGCCAGCAGCTTACGCGGAAACACCATATATTTT; CDR3aa: CASSLRGNTIYF
abundance: -; d_gene: TRBD2; j_gene: TRBJ2-1; v_gene: TRBV6-5; CDR3nt: TGTGCCACCGAAACGGGGGGAAGTGATAATGAGCAGTTCTTC; CDR3aa: CATETGGSDNEQFF
abundance: -; d_gene: -; j_gene: TRBJ1-1; v_gene: TRBV2; CDR3nt: TGTGCCAGCCTAACAGGCAGCAGACTCAACACTGAAGCTTTCTTT; CDR3aa: CASLTGSRLNTEAFF
abundance: -; d_gene: -; j_gene: TRBJ2-5; v_gene: TRBV6-6; CDR3nt: TGTGCCAGCAGTCGACTAGGTGGGGGTAAAGGGGAGACCCAGTACTTC; CDR3aa: CASSRLGGGKGETQYF
abundance: -; d_gene: -; j_gene: TRBJ1-6; v_gene: TRBV7-9; CDR3nt: TGTGCCAGCAAAAGGGAGTTAGGGAATTCACCCCTCCACTTT; CDR3aa: CASKRELGNSPLHF
abundance: -; d_gene: -; j_gene: TRBJ1-2; v_gene: TRBV27; CDR3nt: TGTGCCAGCAGTTTATACAGGGAGCGGAAAGGCTACACCTTC; CDR3aa: CASSLYRERKGYTF
abundance: few; d_gene: -; j_gene: TRBJ2-6; v_gene: TRBV6-2/TRBV6-3; CDR3nt: TGTGCCAGCAGTGTAGATTCTGGGGCCAACGTCCTGACTTTC; CDR3aa: CASSVDSGANVLTF
abundance: -; d_gene: -; j_gene: TRBJ1-4; v_gene: TRBV7-6; CDR3nt: TGTGCCAGCAGCCAGGGTGTAGCAACTAATGAAAAACTGTTTTTT; CDR3aa: CASSQGVATNEKLFF
abundance: -; d_gene: -; j_gene: TRBJ1-4; v_gene: TRBV4-2; CDR3nt: TGTGCCAGCAGCCAAAGCAGTGAAAAACTGTTTTTT; CDR3aa: CASSQSSEKLFF
abundance: -; d_gene: -; j_gene: TRBJ1-1; v_gene: TRBV28; CDR3nt: TGTGCCAGCAGTTTATGGGACCGCTCGGACACTGAAGCTTTCTTT; CDR3aa: CASSLWDRSDTEAFF
abundance: -; d_gene: -; j_gene: TRBJ2-3; v_gene: TRBV18; CDR3nt: TGTGCCAGCTCACTCTCCGGGAGTTCGGCAGATACGCAGTATTTT; CDR3aa: CASSLSGSSADTQYF
abundance: -; d_gene: -; j_gene: TRBJ1-2; v_gene: TRBV30; CDR3nt: TGTGCCTGGAGGGGCAGGACTTATGGCTACACCTTC; CDR3aa: CAWRGRTYGYTF
abundance: -; d_gene: -; j_gene: TRBJ1-2; v_gene: TRBV28; CDR3nt: TGTGCCAGCAGTTTATCCTCTTATGGCTACACCTTC; CDR3aa: CASSLSSYGYTF
abundance: -; d_gene: TRBD1; j_gene: TRBJ1-3; v_gene: TRBV28; CDR3nt: TGTGCCAGCGGTACAGGGGGCTCCTCTGGAAACACCATATATTTT; CDR3aa: CASGTGGSSGNTIYF
abundance: -; d_gene: TRBD2; j_gene: TRBJ2-3; v_gene: TRBV19; CDR3nt: TGTGCCAGTAGCCCGGGACTAGCGGGAGACACAGATACGCAGTATTTT; CDR3aa: CASSPGLAGDTDTQYF
abundance: -; d_gene: -; j_gene: TRBJ1-5; v_gene: TRBV19; CDR3nt: TGTGCCAGTAGTATGGGAGGGCAGGCGAATCAGCCCCAGCATTTT; CDR3aa: CASSMGGQANQPQHF
abundance: -; d_gene: -; j_gene: TRBJ2-1; v_gene: TRBV7-9; CDR3nt: TGTGCCAGCAGCTCAGGCGGGGGCGGGAGATCGTTCAATGAGCAGTTCTTC; CDR3aa: CASSSGGGGRSFNEQFF
abundance: -; d_gene: -; j_gene: TRBJ1-2; v_gene: TRBV4-1; CDR3nt: TGCGCCAGCAGCCCAGGTTCTAACTATGGCTACACCTTC; CDR3aa: CASSPGSNYGYTF
abundance: -; d_gene: -; j_gene: TRBJ1-2; v_gene: TRBV12-3/TRBV12-4; CDR3nt: TGTGCCACTACGGACAGTTTGAGTTATGGCTACACCTTC; CDR3aa: CATTDSLSYGYTF
abundance: -; d_gene: TRBD1; j_gene: TRBJ1-4; v_gene: TRBV4-1; CDR3nt: TGCGCCAGCAGCCACAGGATTACACAGGGGGCCGAAAATGAAAAACTGTTTTTT; CDR3aa: CASSHRITQGAENEKLFF
abundance: -; d_gene: TRBD2; j_gene: TRBJ2-7; v_gene: TRBV18; CDR3nt: TGTGCCAGCTCACCGGCAACCGGGACGGGGGGTTCCTACGAGCAGTACTTC; CDR3aa: CASSPATGTGGSYEQYF
abundance: -; d_gene: -; j_gene: TRBJ1-5; v_gene: TRBV9; CDR3nt: TGTGCCAGCAGCCCGGACAGTTATAGCAATCAGCCCCAGCATTTT; CDR3aa: CASSPDSYSNQPQHF
abundance: -; d_gene: TRBD1; j_gene: TRBJ1-1; v_gene: TRBV3-1/TRBV3-2; CDR3nt: TGTGCCAGCAGTCCCCCCTCGACAGGGAAAATTACTGAAGCTTTCTTT; CDR3aa: CASSPPSTGKITEAFF
abundance: -; d_gene: TRBD2; j_gene: TRBJ2-1; v_gene: TRBV5-1; CDR3nt: TGCGCCAGCAGCTTGTGGGGACTAGCGGGGAGCGGCTACAATGAGCAGTTCTTC; CDR3aa: CASSLWGLAGSGYNEQFF
abundance: -; d_gene: TRBD1; j_gene: TRBJ1-4; v_gene: TRBV12-3/TRBV12-4; CDR3nt: TGTGCCAGCAGCCAGGGGGGGAATGAAAAACTGTTTTTT; CDR3aa: CASSQGGNEKLFF
abundance: once; d_gene: -; j_gene: TRBJ2-1; v_gene: TRBV19; CDR3nt: TGTGCCAGTGGCATTGGGAGAAACAATGAGCAGTTCTTC; CDR3aa: CASGIGRNNEQFF
abundance: -; d_gene: -; j_gene: TRBJ1-2; v_gene: TRBV6-5; CDR3nt: TGTGCCAGCAGGGAGGGATGGAGTGGCTACACCTTC; CDR3aa: CASREGWSGYTF